Sequencing of this T cell receptor beta chain was carried out in a study of blood T cell repertoires in COVID-19. Background on the study: PBMCs, B-cell-depleted T cells, or T cells were the source of the cDNA or gDNA that made up the material.

The method was immunoSEQ multiplex PCR; TCRdb's version includes in-frame clones alone and lacks a portion of them. The table shows 300,000 or so clones, with approximately 82% occurring only once. The germline V gene encodes CDR1 SQVTM and CDR2 ANQGSEA. With V trimmed by 6 bases and J by 6 bases, 3 bases remained unmatched. CDR3 size: 12 residues. The origin of this receptor is a woman aged 45-65 years with acute or convalescent COVID-19. Source material: peripheral blood. This chain joins TRBV29-1 and TRBJ1-5, with TRBD1 matching 9 bases. The chain's CDR3 is CSVGQGSQPQHF. Written as DNA, the CDR3 is TGCAGCGTAGGACAGGGGAGTCAGCCCCAGCATTTT.